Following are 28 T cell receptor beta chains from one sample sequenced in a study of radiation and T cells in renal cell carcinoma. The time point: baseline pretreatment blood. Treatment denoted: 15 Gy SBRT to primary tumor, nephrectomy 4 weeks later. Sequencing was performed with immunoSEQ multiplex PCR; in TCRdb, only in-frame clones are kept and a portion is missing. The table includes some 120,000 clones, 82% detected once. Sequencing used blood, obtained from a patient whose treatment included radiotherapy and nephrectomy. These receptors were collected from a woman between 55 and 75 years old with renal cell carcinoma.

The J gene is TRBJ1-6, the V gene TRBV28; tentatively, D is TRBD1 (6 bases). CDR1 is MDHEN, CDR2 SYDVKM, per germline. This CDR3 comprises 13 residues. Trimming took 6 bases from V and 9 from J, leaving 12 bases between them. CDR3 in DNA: TGTGCCAGCAGGCGGGGGGCGAGTTCACCCCTCCACTTT. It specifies CASRRGASSPLHF.

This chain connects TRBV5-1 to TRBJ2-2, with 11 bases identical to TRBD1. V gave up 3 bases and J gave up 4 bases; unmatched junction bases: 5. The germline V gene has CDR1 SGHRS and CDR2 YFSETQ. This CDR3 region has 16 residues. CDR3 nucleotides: TGCGCCAGCAGCTCGACCGGGACAGGGGGCACCGGGGAGCTGTTTTTT. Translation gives CASSSTGTGGTGELFF.

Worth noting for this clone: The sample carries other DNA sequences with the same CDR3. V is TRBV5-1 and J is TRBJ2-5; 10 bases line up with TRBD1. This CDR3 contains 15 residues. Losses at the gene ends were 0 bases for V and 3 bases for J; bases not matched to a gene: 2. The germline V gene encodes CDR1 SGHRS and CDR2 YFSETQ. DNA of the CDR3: TGCGCCAGCAGCTTGGATGGGACAGGGGAAGAGACCCAGTACTTC. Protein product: CASSLDGTGEETQYF.

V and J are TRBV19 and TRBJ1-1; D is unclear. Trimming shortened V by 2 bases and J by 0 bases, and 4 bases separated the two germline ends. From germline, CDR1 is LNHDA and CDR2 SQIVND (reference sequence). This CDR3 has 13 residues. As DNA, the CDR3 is TGTGCCAGTAGTATACGAGTGAACACTGAAGCTTTCTTT. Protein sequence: CASSIRVNTEAFF.

DNA of the CDR3: TGTGCCACCAGCAGAGGTGGGGGAGGGTATATCTTCTACAATGAGCAGTTCTTC. Translated, it gives CATSRGGGGYIFYNEQFF. The chain couples TRBV15 to TRBJ2-1; 7 nucleotides line up with TRBD2. This CDR3 spans 18 amino acids. Germline loops: CDR1 LNHNV, CDR2 YYDKDF (reference sequence). Trimming at V came to 1 base and at J to 3 bases, leaving 12 bases not matched to a gene.

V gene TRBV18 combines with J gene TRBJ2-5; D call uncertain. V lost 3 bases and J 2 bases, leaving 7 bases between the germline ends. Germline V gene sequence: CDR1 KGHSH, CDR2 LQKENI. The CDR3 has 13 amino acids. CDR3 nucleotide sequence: TGTGCCAGCTCACCCTCAGGACAAGAGACCCAGTACTTC. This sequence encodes CASSPSGQETQYF.

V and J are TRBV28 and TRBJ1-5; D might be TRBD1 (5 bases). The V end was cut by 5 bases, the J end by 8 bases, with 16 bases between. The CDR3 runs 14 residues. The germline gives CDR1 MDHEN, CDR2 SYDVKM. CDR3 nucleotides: TGTGCCAGCAGTAGTACAGGTATAACGGAGCCCCAGCATTTT. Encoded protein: CASSSTGITEPQHF.

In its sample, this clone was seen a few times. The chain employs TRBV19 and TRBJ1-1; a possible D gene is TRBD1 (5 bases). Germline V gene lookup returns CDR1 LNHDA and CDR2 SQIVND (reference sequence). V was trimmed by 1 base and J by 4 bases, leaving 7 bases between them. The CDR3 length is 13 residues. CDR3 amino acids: CASSIAGGTEAFF. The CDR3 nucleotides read TGTGCCAGTAGTATAGCCGGGGGCACTGAAGCTTTCTTT.

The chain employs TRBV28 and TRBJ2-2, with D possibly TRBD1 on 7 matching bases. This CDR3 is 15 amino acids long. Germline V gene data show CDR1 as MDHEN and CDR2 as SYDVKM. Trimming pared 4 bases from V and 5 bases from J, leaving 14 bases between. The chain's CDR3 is CASSSYRGGTGELFF. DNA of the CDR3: TGTGCCAGCAGTTCATACAGGGGAGGTACCGGGGAGCTGTTTTTT.

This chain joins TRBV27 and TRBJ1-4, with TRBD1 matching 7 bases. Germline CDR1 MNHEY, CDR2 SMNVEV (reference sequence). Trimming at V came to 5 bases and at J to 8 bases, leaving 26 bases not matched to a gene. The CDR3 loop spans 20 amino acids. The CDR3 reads CASSPVGGWTGYELKEKLFF. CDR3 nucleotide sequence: TGTGCCAGCAGTCCGGTAGGGGGATGGACAGGATATGAGTTGAAGGAAAAACTGTTTTTT.

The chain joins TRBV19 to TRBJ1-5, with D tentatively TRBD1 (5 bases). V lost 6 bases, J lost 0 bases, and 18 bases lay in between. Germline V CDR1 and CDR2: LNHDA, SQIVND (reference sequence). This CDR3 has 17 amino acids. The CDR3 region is CASRRNLGDPSNQPQHF. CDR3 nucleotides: TGTGCCAGTAGGAGGAATCTGGGGGATCCTAGCAATCAGCCCCAGCATTTT.

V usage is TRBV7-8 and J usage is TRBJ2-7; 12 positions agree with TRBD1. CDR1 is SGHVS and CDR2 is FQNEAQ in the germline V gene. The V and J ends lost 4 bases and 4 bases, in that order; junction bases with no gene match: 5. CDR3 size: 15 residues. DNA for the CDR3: TGTGCCAGCAGCTATCCGGGACAGGGGGCTTACGAGCAGTACTTC. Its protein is CASSYPGQGAYEQYF.

The CDR3 DNA reads as TGTGCCAGCAGTGATGTGGTCTCTGGAAACACCATATATTTT. Its protein product is CASSDVVSGNTIYF. The J gene is TRBJ1-3, the V gene TRBV2; D not resolved. V lost 3 bases and J 0 bases, leaving 6 bases between the germline ends. Per germline, CDR1 SNHLY and CDR2 FYNNEI. The CDR3 contains 14 residues.

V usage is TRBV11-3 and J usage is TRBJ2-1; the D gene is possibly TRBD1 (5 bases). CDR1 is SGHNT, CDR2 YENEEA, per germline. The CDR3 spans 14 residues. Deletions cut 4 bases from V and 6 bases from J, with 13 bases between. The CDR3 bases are TGTGCCAGCAGCTCCAGGGTTAGGGGCAATGAGCAGTTCTTC. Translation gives CASSSRVRGNEQFF.

The CDR3 DNA sequence: TGCGCCAGCAGCCAAGAAGGAGGGGGGGAGGCCAATGAGCAGTTCTTC. This sequence encodes CASSQEGGGEANEQFF. The gene calls are TRBV4-1 and TRBJ2-1, with a tentative D call TRBD2 (7 bases). The germline V and J ends were trimmed by 0 bases and 6 bases, with 15 bases remaining between them. CDR1 is MGHRA, CDR2 YSYEKL, per germline. There are 16 residues in the CDR3.

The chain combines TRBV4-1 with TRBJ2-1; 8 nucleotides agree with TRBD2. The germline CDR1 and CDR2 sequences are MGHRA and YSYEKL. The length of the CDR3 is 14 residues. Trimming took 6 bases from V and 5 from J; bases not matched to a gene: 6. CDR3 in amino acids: CASRGGGQHNEQFF. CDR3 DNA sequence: TGCGCCAGCAGAGGCGGGGGGCAGCACAATGAGCAGTTCTTC.

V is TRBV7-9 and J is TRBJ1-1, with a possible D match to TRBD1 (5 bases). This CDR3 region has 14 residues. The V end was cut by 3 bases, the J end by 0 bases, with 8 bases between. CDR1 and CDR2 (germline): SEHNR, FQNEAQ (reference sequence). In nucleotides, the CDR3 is TGTGCCAGCAGCTTTGGGGGGATGAACACTGAAGCTTTCTTT. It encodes CASSFGGMNTEAFF.

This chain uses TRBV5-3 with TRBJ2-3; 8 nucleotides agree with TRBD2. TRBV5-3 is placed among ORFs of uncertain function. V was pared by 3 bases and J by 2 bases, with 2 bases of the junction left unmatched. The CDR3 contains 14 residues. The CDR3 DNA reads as TGTGCCAGAAGCTCGCGGGGGGACACAGATACGCAGTATTTT. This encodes CARSSRGDTDTQYF.

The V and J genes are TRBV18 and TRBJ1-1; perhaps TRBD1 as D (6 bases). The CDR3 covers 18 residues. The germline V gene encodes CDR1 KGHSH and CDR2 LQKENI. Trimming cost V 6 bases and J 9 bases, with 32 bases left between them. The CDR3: CASSPNTGTPTGGSKAFF. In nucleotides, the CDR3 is TGTGCCAGCTCCCCTAACACCGGGACACCAACCGGAGGCTCAAAAGCTTTCTTT. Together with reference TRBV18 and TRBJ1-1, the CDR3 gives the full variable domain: NAGVMQNPRHLVRRRGQEARLRCSPMKGHSHVYWYRQLPEEGLKFMVYLQKENIIDESGMPKERFSAEFPKEGPSILRIQQVVRGDSAAYFCASSPNTGTPTGGSKAFFGQGTRLTVV.

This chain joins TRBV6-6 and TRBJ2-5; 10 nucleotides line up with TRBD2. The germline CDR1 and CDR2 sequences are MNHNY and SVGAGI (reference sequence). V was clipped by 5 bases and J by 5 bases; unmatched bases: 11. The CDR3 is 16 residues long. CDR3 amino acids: CASSQGASGGRETQYF. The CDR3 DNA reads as TGTGCCAGCAGTCAGGGTGCTAGCGGGGGCAGGGAGACCCAGTACTTC.

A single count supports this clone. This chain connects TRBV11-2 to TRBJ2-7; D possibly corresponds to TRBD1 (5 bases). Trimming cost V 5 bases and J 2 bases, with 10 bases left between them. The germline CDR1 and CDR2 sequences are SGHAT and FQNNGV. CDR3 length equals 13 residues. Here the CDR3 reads CASSETGTYEQYF. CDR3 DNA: TGTGCCAGCAGCGAAACAGGTACCTACGAGCAGTACTTC.

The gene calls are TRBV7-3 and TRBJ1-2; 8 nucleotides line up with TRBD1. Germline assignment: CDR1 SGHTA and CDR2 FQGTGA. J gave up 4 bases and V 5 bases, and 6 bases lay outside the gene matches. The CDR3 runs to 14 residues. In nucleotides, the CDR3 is TGTGCCAGCAGCCCCGGGACAGGAGGCTATGGCTACACCTTC. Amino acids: CASSPGTGGYGYTF.

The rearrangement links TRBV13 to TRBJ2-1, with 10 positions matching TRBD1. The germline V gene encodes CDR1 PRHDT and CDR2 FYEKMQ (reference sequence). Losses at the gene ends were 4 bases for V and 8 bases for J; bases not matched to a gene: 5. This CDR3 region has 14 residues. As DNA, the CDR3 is TGTGCCAGCAGCTCGGGACAGGGGAAGGATGAGCAGTTCTTC. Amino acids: CASSSGQGKDEQFF.

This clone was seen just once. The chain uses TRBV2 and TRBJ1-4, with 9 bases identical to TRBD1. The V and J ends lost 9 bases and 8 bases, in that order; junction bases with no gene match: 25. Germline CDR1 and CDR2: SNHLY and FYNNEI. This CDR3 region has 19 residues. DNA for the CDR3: TGTGCCAGTTTATCCGGGACAGGGTCCTCTGCTGTCTTAGGGGAAAAACTGTTTTTT. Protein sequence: CASLSGTGSSAVLGEKLFF. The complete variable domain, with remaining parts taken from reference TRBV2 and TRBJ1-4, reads EPEVTQTPSHQVTQMGQEVILRCVPISNHLYFYWYRQILGQKVEFLVSFYNNEISEKSEIFDDQFSVERPDGSNFTLKIRSTKLEDSAMYFCASLSGTGSSAVLGEKLFFGSGTQLSVL.

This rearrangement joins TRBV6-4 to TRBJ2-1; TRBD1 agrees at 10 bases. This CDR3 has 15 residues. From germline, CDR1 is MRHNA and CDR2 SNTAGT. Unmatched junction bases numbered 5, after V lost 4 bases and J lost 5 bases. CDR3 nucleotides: TGTGCCAGCAGTGCCACGGGACAGGGGAACAATGAGCAGTTCTTC. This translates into CASSATGQGNNEQFF.

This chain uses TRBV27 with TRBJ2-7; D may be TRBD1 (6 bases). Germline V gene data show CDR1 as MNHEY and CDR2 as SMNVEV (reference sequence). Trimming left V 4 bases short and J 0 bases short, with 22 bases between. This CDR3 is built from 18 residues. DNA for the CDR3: TGTGCCAGCAGTTCCCTCGGTAGGCGTAGGGACAACTCCTACGAGCAGTACTTC. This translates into CASSSLGRRRDNSYEQYF.

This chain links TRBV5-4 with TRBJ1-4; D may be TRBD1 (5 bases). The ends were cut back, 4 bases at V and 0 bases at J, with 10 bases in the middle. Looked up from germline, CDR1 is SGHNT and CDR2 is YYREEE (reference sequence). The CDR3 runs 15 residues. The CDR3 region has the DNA TGTGCCAGCAGCCCCGGGGGTGCAACTAATGAAAAACTGTTTTTT. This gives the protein CASSPGGATNEKLFF.

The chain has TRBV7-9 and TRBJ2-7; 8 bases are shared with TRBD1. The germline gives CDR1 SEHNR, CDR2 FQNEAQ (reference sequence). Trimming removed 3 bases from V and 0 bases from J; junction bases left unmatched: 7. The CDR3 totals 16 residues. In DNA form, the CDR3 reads TGTGCCAGCAGCTTGAGTAGCACAGGGGGCTCCTACGAGCAGTACTTC. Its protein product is CASSLSSTGGSYEQYF.